Listed here are 9 T cell receptor beta chains from one sample, sequenced in a study of T-cell reconstitution after alpha-beta-depleted transplantation in children. Unique molecular identifiers were incorporated during preparation of the TCRbeta library. One entry per CDR3 protein results from TCRdb running MiXCR on the PCR reads. The sample lists some 300,000 distinct CDR3 sequences, nearly 8% occurring once. Points from the study as a whole: T cells produced anew were the main source of T-cell counts and diversity one year after transplant.

These receptors are not linked to any known antigen. The sample in question was peripheral blood, obtained 360 days after TCRalphabeta/CD19-depleted stem cell transplant. These receptors all come from a female patient aged 2-15 years who had a stem cell transplant for Fanconi anemia, so the T cells may come from the graft donor.

At least ten counts were recorded for this clonotype. The genes are TRBV5-1 and TRBJ2-7; D remains ambiguous. V shed 0 bases and J shed 5 bases, with 6 bases lying between them. Germline CDR1 is SGHRS and CDR2 is YFSETQ. The CDR3 runs to 12 residues. CDR3: CASSLAYNEQYF. Here the CDR3 DNA reads TGCGCCAGCAGCTTGGCCTACAACGAGCAGTACTTC. The full variable domain, completed using reference TRBV5-1 and TRBJ2-7, is KAGVTQTPRYLIKTRGQQVTLSCSPISGHRSVSWYQQTPGQGLQFLFEYFSETQRNKGNFPGRFSGRQFSNSRSEMNVSTLELGDSALYLCASSLAYNEQYFGPGTRLTVT.

This clonotype was recorded many times. J is TRBJ1-4 and V is TRBV4-3; D not resolved. V was clipped by 3 bases and J by 3 bases, with 14 bases between them. The CDR3 extends over 16 amino acids. From germline, CDR1 is LGHNA and CDR2 YSLEER. The CDR3 region has the DNA TGCGCCAGCAGCCAGTGGAGCCATTCAGCTAATGAAAAACTGTTTTTT. Translating gives CASSQWSHSANEKLFF.

This clonotype has more than one count but fewer than ten. The chain combines TRBV4-1 with TRBJ2-3; 9 bases align to TRBD1. The CDR3 loop spans 17 amino acids. Germline CDR1 MGHRA, CDR2 YSYEKL. With V trimmed by 2 bases and J by 6 bases, 12 bases remained unmatched. This CDR3 reads CASSQFFRDRAFDTQYF. The CDR3 DNA sequence: TGCGCCAGCAGCCAATTCTTCCGGGACAGGGCGTTTGATACGCAGTATTTT.

A few counts support this clonotype. The V and J genes are TRBV9 and TRBJ1-5; D unclear. V was shortened by 6 bases and J by 0 bases, with 10 bases between the two germline ends. The CDR3 is 14 amino acids. Germline-derived CDR1 and CDR2 are SGDLS and YYNGEE. The CDR3, as DNA: TGTGCCAGCAATTCGGGGTTTAGCAATCAGCCCCAGCATTTT. Residues: CASNSGFSNQPQHF.

The table lists this clonotype with a few counts. V gene TRBV7-9 combines with J gene TRBJ2-2; D gene unclear. The germline V and J ends were trimmed by 5 bases and 5 bases, with 9 bases remaining between them. The CDR3 runs 13 residues. CDR1 and CDR2 (germline): SEHNR, FQNEAQ (reference sequence). The DNA of the CDR3 is TGTGCCAGCAGCCCGATCGCGACCGGGGAGCTGTTTTTT. It codes for CASSPIATGELFF.

This clonotype was seen many times. The chain couples TRBV20-1 to TRBJ2-7, with D perhaps being TRBD1 or TRBD2 (5 bases each). Between the trimmed V and J ends, which lost 0 bases and 4 bases, there was a span of 13 bases. The length of the CDR3 is 14 residues. CDR1 DFQATT and CDR2 SNEGSKA come from the germline V gene (reference sequence). CDR3 coding DNA: TGCAGTGCTAGAGATGCTCTTGGGGGATACGAGCAGTACTTC. This translates into CSARDALGGYEQYF.

This clonotype was detected many times. In DNA, the CDR3 is TGCGCCAGCAGCTTGGAACAGGCGATCCCCGGGGAGCTGTTTTTT. Translation: CASSLEQAIPGELFF. This rearrangement joins TRBV5-1 to TRBJ2-2; TRBD1 is a possible D gene (5 bases). The V gene's germline CDR1 is SGHRS and CDR2 YFSETQ. The CDR3 runs 15 residues. V shed 0 bases and J shed 6 bases, with 12 bases lying between them.

This clonotype was seen many times. The chain employs TRBV20-1 and TRBJ1-1; D is ambiguous. CDR1 is DFQATT and CDR2 is SNEGSKA in the germline V gene (reference sequence). The CDR3 consists of 13 residues. Trimming stripped 2 bases from V and 2 bases from J, with 9 bases between. This CDR3 reads CSARKDLNTEAFF. The CDR3 DNA is TGCAGTGCTAGAAAGGACCTAAACACTGAAGCTTTCTTT.

This clonotype has a handful of counts. The rearrangement joins TRBV9 to TRBJ1-1; a possible D gene is TRBD1 (5 bases). CDR1 and CDR2 (germline): SGDLS, YYNGEE. V was clipped by 2 bases and J by 4 bases, with 9 bases between them. CDR3 length equals 13 residues. The CDR3 spells CASSVERGTEAFF. CDR3 DNA sequence: TGTGCCAGCAGCGTTGAAAGGGGCACTGAAGCTTTCTTT. The full variable domain, with the rest looked up from reference TRBV9 and TRBJ1-1, is DSGVTQTPKHLITATGQRVTLRCSPRSGDLSVYWYQQSLDQGLQFLIQYYNGEERAKGNILERFSAQQFPDLHSELNLSSLELGDSALYFCASSVERGTEAFFGQGTRLTVV.